The following is a TCR beta chain sequence with its context. Its antigen is unidentified. This entry belongs to a study of OX40 agonist ivuxolimab in advanced cancers. Study at large: Ivuxolimab was administered intravenously to patients at 0.01 to 10 mg/kg every 2 weeks. Study results and caveats: Low normalized clonal expansion also occurred in some nonresponding patients.

Method: immunoSEQ multiplex PCR; TCRdb's copy keeps in-frame clones and lacks some. The data contain tens of thousands of clones, 75% to 85% of them singletons. The CDR3 covers 16 residues. V lost 0 bases to trimming and J lost 1 base; unmatched junction nucleotides: 4. CDR1 is SGDLS, CDR2 YYNGEE, per germline. The specimen comprised CD4+ or CD8+ T cells sorted from blood, sampled in a trial of the OX40 agonist ivuxolimab. The sequence was collected from an adult with an advanced solid tumor such as melanoma, head and neck, liver or kidney cancer. V is TRBV9 and J is TRBJ2-3; 8 bases match TRBD2. CDR3 sequence: CASSVVEAGGTDTQYF. CDR3 in DNA: TGTGCCAGCAGCGTAGTAGAAGCGGGGGGCACAGATACGCAGTATTTT.